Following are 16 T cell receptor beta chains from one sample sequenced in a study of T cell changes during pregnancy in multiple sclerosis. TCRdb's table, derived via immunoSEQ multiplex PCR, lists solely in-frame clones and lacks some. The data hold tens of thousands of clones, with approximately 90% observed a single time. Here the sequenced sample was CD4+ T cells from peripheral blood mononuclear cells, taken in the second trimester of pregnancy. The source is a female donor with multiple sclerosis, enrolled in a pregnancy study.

The CDR3 nucleotides read TGCAGCGTCCACCTACGTAATACGCAGTATTTT. This sequence encodes CSVHLRNTQYF. This rearrangement joins TRBV29-1 to TRBJ2-3; D gene uncertain. Trimming stripped 6 bases from V and 7 bases from J, with 11 bases between. The CDR3 is 11 amino acids. The germline V gene has CDR1 SQVTM and CDR2 ANQGSEA.

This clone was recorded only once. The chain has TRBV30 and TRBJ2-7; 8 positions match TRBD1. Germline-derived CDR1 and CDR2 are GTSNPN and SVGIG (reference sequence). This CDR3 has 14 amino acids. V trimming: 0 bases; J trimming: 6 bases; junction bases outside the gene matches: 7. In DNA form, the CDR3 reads TGTGCCTGGAGTGTATGGCAGGGGGCGGGCGAGCAGTACTTC. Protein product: CAWSVWQGAGEQYF.

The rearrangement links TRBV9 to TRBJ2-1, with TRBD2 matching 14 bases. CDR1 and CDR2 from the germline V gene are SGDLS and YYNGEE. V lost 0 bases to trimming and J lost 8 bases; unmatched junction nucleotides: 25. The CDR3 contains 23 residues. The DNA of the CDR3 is TGTGCCAGCAGCGTAGAGAGGTGGGGGACTAGCGGGGGACCATTGAAGTTCGCGGATGAGCAGTTCTTC. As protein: CASSVERWGTSGGPLKFADEQFF.

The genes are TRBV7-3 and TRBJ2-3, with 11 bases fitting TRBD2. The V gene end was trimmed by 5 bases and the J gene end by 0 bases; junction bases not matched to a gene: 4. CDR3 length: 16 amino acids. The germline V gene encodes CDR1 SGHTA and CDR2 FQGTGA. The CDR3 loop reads CASSQGLAASTDTQYF. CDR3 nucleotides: TGTGCCAGCAGCCAGGGACTAGCGGCGAGCACAGATACGCAGTATTTT.

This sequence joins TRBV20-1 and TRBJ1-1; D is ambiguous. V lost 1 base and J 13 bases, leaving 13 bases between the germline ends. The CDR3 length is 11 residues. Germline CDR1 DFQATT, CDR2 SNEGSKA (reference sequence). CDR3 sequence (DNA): TGCAGTGCTAGAGTTGCGGAAAGAGATTTCTTT. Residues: CSARVAERDFF.

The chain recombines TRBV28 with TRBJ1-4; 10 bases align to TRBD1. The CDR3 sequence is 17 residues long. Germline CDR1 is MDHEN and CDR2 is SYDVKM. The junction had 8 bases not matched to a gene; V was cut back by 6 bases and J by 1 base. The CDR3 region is CASRQDRGLRTNEKLFF. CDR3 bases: TGTGCCAGCAGGCAAGACAGGGGGCTACGAACTAATGAAAAACTGTTTTTT.

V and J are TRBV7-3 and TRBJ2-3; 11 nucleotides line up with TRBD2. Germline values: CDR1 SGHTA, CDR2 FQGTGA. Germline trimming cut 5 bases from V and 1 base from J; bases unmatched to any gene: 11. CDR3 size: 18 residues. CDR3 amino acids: CASSPNPSSGGRTDTQYF. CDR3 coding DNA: TGTGCCAGCAGCCCAAACCCTTCTAGCGGGGGGCGCACAGATACGCAGTATTTT.

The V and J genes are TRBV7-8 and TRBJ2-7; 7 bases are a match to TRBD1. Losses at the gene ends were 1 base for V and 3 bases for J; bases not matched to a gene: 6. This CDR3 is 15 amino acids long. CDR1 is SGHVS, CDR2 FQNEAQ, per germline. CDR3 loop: CASSLGDSPSYEQYF. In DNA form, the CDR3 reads TGTGCCAGCAGCTTAGGGGACAGCCCAAGCTACGAGCAGTACTTC.

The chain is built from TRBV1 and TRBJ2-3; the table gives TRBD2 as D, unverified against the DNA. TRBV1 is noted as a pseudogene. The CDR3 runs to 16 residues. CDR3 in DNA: TGCACCAGCAGCCAAAGGTCGCGGGCGGGGGGGGATACGCAGTATTTT. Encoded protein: CTSSQRSRAGGDTQYF.

CDR3 in amino acids: CASSSRTVNIQYF. The CDR3 nucleotides are TGTGCCAGCAGCTCCCGGACAGTAAACATTCAGTACTTC. This chain connects TRBV11-2 to TRBJ2-4; a possible D gene is TRBD1 (6 bases). CDR3 length equals 13 residues. Trimming took 4 bases from V and 6 from J, leaving 10 bases between them. Per the germline V gene, CDR1 is SGHAT and CDR2 is FQNNGV. Full variable domain (remainder filled in from reference TRBV11-2 and TRBJ2-4): EAGVAQSPRYKIIEKRQSVAFWCNPISGHATLYWYQQILGQGPKLLIQFQNNGVVDDSQLPKDRFSAERLKGVDSTLKIQPAKLEDSAVYLCASSSRTVNIQYFGAGTRLSVL.

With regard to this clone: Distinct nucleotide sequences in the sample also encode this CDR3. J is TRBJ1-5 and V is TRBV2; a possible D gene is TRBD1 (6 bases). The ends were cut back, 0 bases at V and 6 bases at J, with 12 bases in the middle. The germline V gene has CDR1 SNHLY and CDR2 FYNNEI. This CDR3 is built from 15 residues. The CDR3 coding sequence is TGTGCCAGCAGTGAAGCACGGGGGGCGGGTCAGCCCCAGCATTTT. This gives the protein CASSEARGAGQPQHF.

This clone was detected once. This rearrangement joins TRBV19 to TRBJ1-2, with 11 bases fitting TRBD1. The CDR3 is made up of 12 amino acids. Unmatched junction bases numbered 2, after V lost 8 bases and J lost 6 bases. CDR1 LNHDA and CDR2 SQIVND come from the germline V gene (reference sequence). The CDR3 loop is CASQDRGHGYTF. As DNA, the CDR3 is TGTGCCAGTCAGGACAGGGGGCATGGCTACACCTTC.

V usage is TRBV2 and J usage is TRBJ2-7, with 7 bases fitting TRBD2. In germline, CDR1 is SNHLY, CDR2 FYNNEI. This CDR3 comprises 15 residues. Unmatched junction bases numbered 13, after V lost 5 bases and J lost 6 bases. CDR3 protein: CASSQGGKLRSEQYF. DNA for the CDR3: TGTGCCAGCAGTCAGGGAGGGAAACTACGAAGCGAGCAGTACTTC.

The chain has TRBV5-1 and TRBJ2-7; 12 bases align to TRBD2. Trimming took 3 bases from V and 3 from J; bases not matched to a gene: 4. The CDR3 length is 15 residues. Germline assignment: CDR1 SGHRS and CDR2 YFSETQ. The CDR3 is CASSSRLAGVYEQYF. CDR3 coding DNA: TGCGCCAGCAGCTCGAGACTAGCGGGAGTCTACGAGCAGTACTTC.

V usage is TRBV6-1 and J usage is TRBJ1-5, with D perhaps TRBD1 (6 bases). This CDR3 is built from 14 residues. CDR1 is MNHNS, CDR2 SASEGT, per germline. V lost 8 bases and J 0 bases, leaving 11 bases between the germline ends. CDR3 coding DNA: TGTGCCAGCCGACAGGAGCATAGCAATCAGCCCCAGCATTTT. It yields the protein CASRQEHSNQPQHF.

CDR3 residues: CASSLPFFGGSGANVLTF. DNA of the CDR3: TGTGCCAGCAGCTTGCCTTTTTTCGGGGGCTCTGGGGCCAACGTCCTGACTTTC. The rearrangement joins TRBV5-6 to TRBJ2-6; perhaps TRBD2 as D (6 bases). CDR3 length: 18 amino acids. The V gene lost 1 base and the J gene lost 0 bases, with 14 bases spanning the gap. The germline gives CDR1 SGHDT, CDR2 YYEEEE.